This is a list of T cell receptor beta chains from one sample in a study of metastatic and nonmetastatic thyroid tumors. From the PCR reads, TCRdb re-called clones with MiXCR. The sample has under 25,000 clones, roughly 22% seen once; the top ten hold less than 10%. Sequencing was performed on adjacent normal tissue. Receptors originate from a female donor with papillary thyroid cancer or a benign thyroid nodule (not recorded which). Some clones in this sample may be carry-over from other donors' samples. Each CDR3 is given with its conserved first and last residue. The D gene is left open where the match is weak. The size of a clone is reported for some rows only, either as once, few or many, or as a class for expanded clones.

few	TRBV19	.	TRBJ1-1	CASSIAGDTEAFF	TGTGCCAGTAGTATAGCCGGGGACACTGAAGCTTTCTTT
.	TRBV7-9	.	TRBJ2-7	CASSFRGAGEQYF	TGTGCCAGCAGCTTTCGGGGGGCGGGTGAGCAGTACTTC
.	TRBV5-1	.	TRBJ2-6	CASSLEVRGSGANVLTF	TGCGCCAGCAGCTTGGAGGTGCGGGGATCTGGGGCCAACGTCCTGACTTTC
.	TRBV25-1	.	TRBJ1-1	CACSEGEVGHAFF	TGTGCCTGCAGTGAGGGGGAGGTTGGTCATGCTTTCTTT
few	TRBV24-1	.	TRBJ1-3	CATSGDSGNTIYF	TGTGCCACCAGTGGGGACTCTGGAAACACCATATATTTT
.	TRBV20-1	.	TRBJ1-1	CSANSLGERAFF	TGCAGTGCTAATAGTTTGGGGGAAAGAGCTTTCTTT
few	TRBV30	.	TRBJ2-3	CAWSERYTDTQYF	TGTGCCTGGAGTGAAAGATACACAGATACGCAGTATTTT
large	TRBV19	.	TRBJ1-5	CASSIPTNQPQHF	TGTGCCAGTAGTATCCCAACCAATCAGCCCCAGCATTTT
.	TRBV2	.	TRBJ1-6	CASSYQGGNNSPLHF	TGTGCCAGCAGTTACCAGGGTGGGAATAATTCACCCCTCCACTTT
.	TRBV11-2	TRBD2	TRBJ2-1	CASSLDREGSNEQFF	TGTGCCAGCAGCTTAGACCGGGAGGGGAGCAATGAGCAGTTCTTC
.	TRBV20-1	.	TRBJ2-1	CSALRTSQFF	TGCAGTGCTCTTAGGACATCGCAGTTCTTC
few	TRBV12-3/TRBV12-4	.	TRBJ1-4	CASRPHGQASSEKLFF	TGTGCCAGCAGACCCCACGGACAAGCATCCAGTGAAAAACTGTTTTTT
.	TRBV6-2/TRBV6-3	.	TRBJ1-3	CASSYSARTAAVSGNTIYF	TGTGCCAGCAGTTACTCCGCCCGGACAGCCGCCGTCTCTGGAAACACCATATATTTT
few	TRBV5-1	.	TRBJ2-5	CASSLVQAKSAQYF	TGCGCCAGCAGCTTGGTCCAGGCCAAGTCGGCCCAGTACTTC
many	TRBV30	.	TRBJ2-2	CAWSPAGELFF	TGTGCCTGGAGTCCGGCCGGGGAGCTGTTTTTT
few	TRBV7-8	.	TRBJ1-5	CASSRHRVPQHF	TGTGCCAGCAGCAGACACAGGGTGCCCCAGCATTTT
many	TRBV20-1	TRBD2	TRBJ2-5	CSAHSGRAGETQYF	TGCAGTGCTCATAGCGGGAGGGCGGGAGAGACCCAGTACTTC
.	TRBV20-1	.	TRBJ1-5	CSASPDLYQPQHF	TGCAGTGCTAGCCCGGACCTCTATCAGCCCCAGCATTTT
medium-sized	TRBV2	.	TRBJ1-1	CASDGRGVMNTEAFF	TGTGCCAGCGATGGTCGTGGGGTTATGAACACTGAAGCTTTCTTT
many	TRBV6-4	.	TRBJ1-1	CASSDSSMTEAFF	TGTGCCAGCAGTGACTCTAGTATGACTGAAGCTTTCTTT
.	TRBV6-4	.	TRBJ2-1	CASSVEGMSEQFF	TGTGCCAGCAGTGTGGAGGGGATGAGTGAGCAGTTCTTC
.	TRBV12-3/TRBV12-4	TRBD1	TRBJ2-2	CASIPGWAQGALDTGELFF	TGTGCCAGCATCCCAGGATGGGCACAGGGGGCTTTGGACACCGGGGAGCTGTTTTTT
.	TRBV28	TRBD1	TRBJ1-2	CASSATGDRGRYYYGYTF	TGTGCCAGCAGTGCGACCGGGGACAGGGGGAGGTATTACTATGGCTACACCTTC
.	TRBV6-1	.	TRBJ2-1	CASSEVGGGNEQFF	TGTGCCAGCAGTGAAGTCGGTGGGGGGAATGAGCAGTTCTTC
.	TRBV11-2	TRBD2	TRBJ2-7	CASSLDNGGAWYEQYF	TGTGCCAGCAGCTTAGACAACGGGGGGGCCTGGTACGAGCAGTACTTC
.	TRBV7-8	.	TRBJ1-6	CASSLSPTLVSPLHF	TGTGCCAGCAGCTTAAGTCCGACCCTAGTTTCACCCCTCCACTTT
.	TRBV12-3/TRBV12-4	.	TRBJ1-1	CASSFQGSGTEAFF	TGTGCCAGCAGTTTTCAAGGGTCCGGCACTGAAGCTTTCTTT
medium-sized	TRBV10-3	TRBD2	TRBJ2-3	CAIKIAGIADTQYF	TGTGCCATCAAAATAGCGGGAATTGCAGATACGCAGTATTTT
many	TRBV6-1	.	TRBJ2-4	CASRGVLAKNIQYF	TGTGCCAGCAGGGGGGTGTTGGCCAAAAACATTCAGTACTTC
.	TRBV12-5	.	TRBJ2-2	CASGWGGLGTGELFF	TGTGCTAGTGGTTGGGGGGGCCTGGGCACCGGGGAGCTGTTTTTT
many	TRBV20-1	TRBD1	TRBJ2-4	CSAPPADRPFFQYF	TGCAGTGCTCCCCCGGCGGACAGGCCGTTCTTTCAGTACTTC
few	TRBV12-3/TRBV12-4	TRBD1	TRBJ1-4	CASSGTGQGEKLFF	TGTGCCAGCAGTGGGACAGGGCAGGGGGAAAAACTGTTTTTT
medium-sized	TRBV19	TRBD2	TRBJ2-1	CASSILASGGYNEQFF	TGTGCCAGTAGTATTCTGGCTAGCGGGGGCTACAATGAGCAGTTCTTC
few	TRBV5-1	.	TRBJ1-2	CASSLGGGPGYGYTF	TGCGCCAGCAGCTTGGGGGGGGGCCCAGGCTATGGCTACACCTTC
.	TRBV6-1	.	TRBJ2-7	CASTARMTVASYEQYF	TGTGCCAGCACTGCCCGGATGACAGTAGCCTCCTACGAGCAGTACTTC
once	TRBV3-1	TRBD1	TRBJ2-7	CASSQTDRGNPYEQYF	TGTGCCAGCAGTCAAACGGACAGGGGGAACCCCTACGAGCAGTACTTC
few	TRBV4-1	TRBD1	TRBJ1-4	CASSQGTGRSEKLFF	TGCGCCAGCAGCCAAGGGACAGGGAGAAGCGAAAAACTGTTTTTT
few	TRBV11-3	TRBD1	TRBJ2-7	CASSARTGPSYEQYF	TGTGCCAGCAGCGCCCGGACAGGTCCTAGCTACGAGCAGTACTTC
few	TRBV6-1	.	TRBJ1-4	CASSEVAGKTGGEKLFF	TGTGCCAGCAGTGAAGTGGCAGGGAAAACGGGTGGCGAAAAACTGTTTTTT
.	TRBV6-1	.	TRBJ1-2	CASSEAGGYGYTF	TGTGCCAGCAGTGAAGCGGGTGGTTATGGCTACACCTTC